Listed below are T cell receptor beta chains from one sample, sequenced in a study of blood T cells in healthy people across ages. TCRdb fed the 5' RACE reads into MiXCR, producing one record per CDR3 protein. This table holds hundreds of thousands of distinct CDR3 sequences, more than 50% found once. Sequencing was done on a sample of blood. All receptors come from a man aged 40-50 years in good health. Both conserved end residues are part of each CDR3.

>TRBJ2-3|14|TRBV29-1
CSVETSGSPDTQYF
>TRBJ2-3|16|TRBV5-1
CASSAGTRSSTDTQYF
>TRBJ2-1|17|TRBV4-2
CASSQFTGGRRYNEQFF
>TRBJ2-6|14|TRBV21-1
CARHDRAGANVLTF
>TRBJ2-5|14|TRBV12-3/TRBV12-4
CASRETGAVKTQYF
>.|13|TRBV27
CASSLSMDYEQYF
>TRBJ2-7|14|TRBV27
CASSWGTSGYEQYF
>TRBJ1-2|15|TRBV4-2
CASSQGTGTDYGYTF
>TRBJ2-1|19|TRBV6-2/TRBV6-3
CASSRTSGRADPRYNEQFF
>TRBJ1-2|14|TRBV7-2
CASSPRGGQGGYTF
>TRBJ2-7|15|TRBV27
CASRPQTGTIYEQYF
>TRBJ2-4|17|TRBV7-2
CASSLEGSRLAKNIQYF
>TRBJ2-7|20|TRBV6-1
CASSVPFNRLQGGSSYEQYF
>TRBJ1-2|12|TRBV29-1
CSGQSSNYGYTF
>TRBJ2-1|14|TRBV28
CASGGTSPVNEQFF
>.|15|TRBV12-3/TRBV12-4
CASRPGTGFRYEQYF
>TRBJ1-4|14|TRBV20-1
CSAPRQGRGEKLFF
>TRBJ2-7|15|TRBV3-1
CASSSLRDGPYEQYF
>TRBJ2-3|16|TRBV5-1
CATQEGLAGGSDTQYF
>TRBJ2-5|15|TRBV25-1
CASSEGQGRGQTQYF
>TRBJ2-5|16|TRBV20-1
CSARERGRSAYNEQYF
>TRBJ2-1|14|TRBV5-6
CASSLYGGGGEQFF
>TRBJ2-6|20|TRBV6-1
CASSLRTGPPSATGANVLTF
>TRBJ2-1|14|TRBV4-1
CASSQVTGRNEQFF
>TRBJ1-2|10|TRBV6-1
CASAEYGYTF
>TRBJ1-2|13|TRBV7-2
CASSPGPSLGYTF
>TRBJ2-3|15|TRBV29-1
CSAEWTGTRTDTQYF
>.|16|TRBV6-5
CASSSFVSGRAGEQYF
>TRBJ1-5|13|TRBV7-9
CASSLGVSQPQHF
>TRBJ2-1|15|TRBV6-5
CASSETSGRVHEQFF
>TRBJ2-7|15|TRBV7-2
CASRTRDSLSYEQYF
>TRBJ2-7|16|TRBV5-6
CASSLETGKSNYEQYF